The 10 T cell receptor beta chains below were found in one sample sequenced in a study of cytomegalovirus exposure and HLA in healthy donors. PCR amplification relied on 60 Vbeta primers (plus 13 Jbeta primers). TCRdb's copy holds only in-frame clones and misses some; the assay was immunoSEQ multiplex PCR. The sample has about 130,000 clones; over 65% are singletons. The specimen sequenced was PBMCs. Receptors were obtained from a man in his forties or fifties in good health and CMV-seropositive.

The J gene is TRBJ2-3, the V gene TRBV5-1; possibly TRBD2 for D (6 bases). Germline V gene lookup returns CDR1 SGHRS and CDR2 YFSETQ. CDR3 length: 16 amino acids. Trimming took off 0 bases at V and 3 bases at J, with 14 bases between the two ends. Here the CDR3 reads CASSLEGRDLTDTQYF. The CDR3 nucleotides are TGCGCCAGCAGCTTGGAGGGGCGGGACCTTACAGATACGCAGTATTTT.

The chain is built from TRBV30 and TRBJ1-6; D is unclear. Trimming cost V 2 bases and J 0 bases, with 14 bases left between them. The CDR3 runs to 17 residues. Germline V CDR1 and CDR2: GTSNPN, SVGIG (reference sequence). The CDR3 spells CAWSRQATSSYNSPLHF. The CDR3 nucleotides are TGTGCCTGGAGTAGGCAGGCGACCAGCTCCTATAATTCACCCCTCCACTTT.

The V call is TRBV5-1, the J call TRBJ2-1; 9 nucleotides align to TRBD1. The CDR3 length is 15 residues. Germline V gene data show CDR1 as SGHRS and CDR2 as YFSETQ. With V trimmed by 4 bases and J by 6 bases, 8 bases remained unmatched. This CDR3 reads CASSVTGQGPNEQFF. The CDR3 nucleotides are TGCGCCAGCAGCGTAACGGGACAGGGTCCCAATGAGCAGTTCTTC. Looking up the rest from reference TRBV5-1 and TRBJ2-1 gives the full variable domain: KAGVTQTPRYLIKTRGQQVTLSCSPISGHRSVSWYQQTPGQGLQFLFEYFSETQRNKGNFPGRFSGRQFSNSRSEMNVSTLELGDSALYLCASSVTGQGPNEQFFGPGTRLTVL.

CDR3 nucleotide sequence: TGTGCCAGCAGCTTGCAGGGGGCCTATGGCTACACCTTC. Translation gives CASSLQGAYGYTF. The genes are TRBV7-2 and TRBJ1-2; 8 nucleotides agree with TRBD1. This CDR3 contains 13 residues. With 3 bases clipped from V and 4 bases from J, the junction kept 1 base outside the gene matches. CDR1 and CDR2 (germline): SGHTA, FQGNSA.

The chain employs TRBV18 and TRBJ1-1; D not certain. This CDR3 is built from 12 residues. Germline loops: CDR1 KGHSH, CDR2 LQKENI. V was trimmed by 3 bases and J by 3 bases, leaving 5 bases between them. The CDR3 is CASSPGDTEAFF. CDR3 nucleotides: TGTGCCAGCTCACCGGGAGACACTGAAGCTTTCTTT.

The chain employs TRBV5-1 and TRBJ1-1; weak D call: TRBD1 (5 bases). In germline, CDR1 is SGHRS, CDR2 YFSETQ. V was trimmed by 8 bases and J by 4 bases, leaving 21 bases between them. The CDR3 is made up of 15 amino acids. In DNA form, the CDR3 reads TGCGCCAGTAGGTTGCTCGGGGGGGTGAGCACTGAAGCTTTCTTT. It is translated as CASRLLGGVSTEAFF. The whole variable domain, filled in from reference TRBV5-1 and TRBJ1-1, reads KAGVTQTPRYLIKTRGQQVTLSCSPISGHRSVSWYQQTPGQGLQFLFEYFSETQRNKGNFPGRFSGRQFSNSRSEMNVSTLELGDSALYLCASRLLGGVSTEAFFGQGTRLTVV.

The table lists this clone with a count of one. Other DNA sequences in the sample encode the same CDR3. The genes are TRBV9 and TRBJ1-2; no definite D call. The V gene lost 2 bases and the J gene lost 3 bases, with 8 bases spanning the gap. The CDR3 length is 13 residues. CDR1 and CDR2 from the germline V gene are SGDLS and YYNGEE. The CDR3 bases are TGTGCCAGCAGCGTGGAGTCAGACTATGGCTACACCTTC. Protein product: CASSVESDYGYTF.

The V and J genes are TRBV2 and TRBJ2-1; 15 bases map to TRBD2. Germline lookup yields CDR1 SNHLY and CDR2 FYNNEI. V shed 6 bases, J shed 7 bases, and the junction held 4 bases outside the gene matches. The length of the CDR3 is 15 residues. CDR3 nucleotides: TGTGCCAGCAGGGGGACTAGCGGGAGGAGGAATGAGCAGTTCTTC. This encodes CASRGTSGRRNEQFF.

The chain employs TRBV11-2 and TRBJ2-1; 8 bases agree with TRBD1. This CDR3 has 19 amino acids. Germline V lookup: CDR1 SGHAT, CDR2 FQNNGV. Unmatched junction bases numbered 19, after V lost 0 bases and J lost 9 bases. The CDR3: CASSLDGQGALTGLGEQFF. CDR3 DNA sequence: TGTGCCAGCAGCTTAGACGGTCAGGGGGCGCTAACGGGTTTGGGTGAGCAGTTCTTC.

This chain links TRBV7-2 with TRBJ2-5; 7 bases are a match to TRBD2. The length of the CDR3 is 15 residues. Unmatched junction bases numbered 8, after V lost 4 bases and J lost 3 bases. CDR1 is SGHTA and CDR2 is FQGNSA in the germline V gene. The CDR3 coding sequence is TGTGCCAGCAGCTCAGGGAGGGAATGGAAAGAGACCCAGTACTTC. It translates to CASSSGREWKETQYF.